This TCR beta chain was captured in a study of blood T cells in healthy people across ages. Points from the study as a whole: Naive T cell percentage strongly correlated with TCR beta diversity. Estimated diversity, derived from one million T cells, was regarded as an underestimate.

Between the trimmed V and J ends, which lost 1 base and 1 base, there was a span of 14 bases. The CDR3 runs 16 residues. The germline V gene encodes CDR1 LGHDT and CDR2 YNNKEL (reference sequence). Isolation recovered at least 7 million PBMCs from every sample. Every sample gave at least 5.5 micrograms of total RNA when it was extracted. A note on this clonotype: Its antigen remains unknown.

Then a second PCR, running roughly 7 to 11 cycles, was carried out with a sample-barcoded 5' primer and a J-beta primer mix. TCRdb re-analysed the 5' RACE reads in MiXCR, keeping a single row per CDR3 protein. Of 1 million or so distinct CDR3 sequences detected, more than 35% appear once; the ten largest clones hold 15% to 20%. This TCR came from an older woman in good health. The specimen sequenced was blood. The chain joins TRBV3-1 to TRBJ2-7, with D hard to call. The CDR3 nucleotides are TGTGCCAGCAGCCAAGTAAATGTCTACGCGTCCTACGAGCAGTACTTC. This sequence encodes CASSQVNVYASYEQYF.